This is a list of T cell receptor beta chains from one sample in a study of human T cells and chemical hapten exposure. One entry per CDR3 protein results from TCRdb running MiXCR on the RACE reads. Of 97,000 or so distinct CDR3 sequences listed, 25% to 35% are singletons. Source: whole blood, taken in connection with sensitization to the hapten diphenylcyclopropenone (DPC). The receptors shown here come from a man between 35 and 55 years old with alopecia areata. Some clones in this sample may be carry-over from other donors' samples. CDR3s include the opening cysteine and the closing phenylalanine or tryptophan. Fields, in order: J gene, V gene, CDR3 protein.

J gene: TRBJ2-1
V gene: TRBV19
CDR3 protein: CASSLGGRAMIF

J gene: TRBJ2-4
V gene: TRBV20-1
CDR3 protein: CSGTPPKSAKNIQYF

J gene: TRBJ2-1
V gene: TRBV12-3/TRBV12-4
CDR3 protein: CASSLFLNNEQFF

J gene: TRBJ2-5
V gene: TRBV5-5
CDR3 protein: CASSHGTSGQETQYF

J gene: TRBJ1-6
V gene: TRBV14
CDR3 protein: CASSQVQGESPLHF

J gene: TRBJ2-7
V gene: TRBV6-5
CDR3 protein: CASSYSKEAGSYEQYF

J gene: TRBJ2-3
V gene: TRBV7-2
CDR3 protein: CASSGQFFTDTQYF

J gene: TRBJ2-7
V gene: TRBV6-5
CDR3 protein: CASSTTGNEQYF

J gene: TRBJ2-6
V gene: TRBV5-1
CDR3 protein: CASSLVAGANVLTF

J gene: TRBJ1-5
V gene: TRBV6-1
CDR3 protein: CASRLTGWNQPQHF

J gene: TRBJ2-1
V gene: TRBV6-2/TRBV6-3
CDR3 protein: CASHTSSANEQFF

J gene: TRBJ2-3
V gene: TRBV12-3/TRBV12-4
CDR3 protein: CASSQLAGGAMKSWDTQYF

J gene: TRBJ2-7
V gene: TRBV28
CDR3 protein: CASSSSGGGVTYEQYF

J gene: TRBJ1-2
V gene: TRBV19
CDR3 protein: CASTTGTTLYGYTF

J gene: TRBJ2-3
V gene: TRBV24-1
CDR3 protein: CATSEGGHTDTQYF

J gene: TRBJ2-1
V gene: TRBV12-3/TRBV12-4
CDR3 protein: CASSPASRSDNEQFF

J gene: TRBJ1-5
V gene: TRBV6-5
CDR3 protein: CASRPQGSNQPQHF

J gene: TRBJ2-3
V gene: TRBV30
CDR3 protein: CAWGQSDTQYF

J gene: TRBJ2-4
V gene: TRBV4-1
CDR3 protein: CASSLGAPKNIQYF

J gene: TRBJ2-7
V gene: TRBV5-1
CDR3 protein: CASSLEGSAEQYF

J gene: TRBJ2-2
V gene: TRBV30
CDR3 protein: CAWSGQASTGELFF

J gene: TRBJ2-1
V gene: TRBV13
CDR3 protein: CASSQWDRGHNEQFF

J gene: TRBJ2-7
V gene: TRBV9
CDR3 protein: CASSGDTYEQYF

J gene: TRBJ2-1
V gene: TRBV12-3/TRBV12-4
CDR3 protein: CASRLAGGRGEQFF

J gene: TRBJ2-4
V gene: TRBV20-1
CDR3 protein: CSALKTGKNIQYF

J gene: TRBJ2-4
V gene: TRBV30
CDR3 protein: CAWSGVGGHGKNIQYF

J gene: TRBJ2-3
V gene: TRBV10-3
CDR3 protein: CAISESRTGGETDTQYF

J gene: TRBJ1-5
V gene: TRBV20-1
CDR3 protein: CSARDSVGGAGQPQHF

J gene: TRBJ2-1
V gene: TRBV24-1
CDR3 protein: CATSRTSGSSYNEQFF

J gene: TRBJ2-3
V gene: TRBV4-2
CDR3 protein: CASSRTLPSGSVTDTQYF

J gene: TRBJ2-7
V gene: TRBV28
CDR3 protein: CASSPDRSSYEQYF

J gene: TRBJ2-5
V gene: TRBV12-3/TRBV12-4
CDR3 protein: CASSLAGVQETQYF

J gene: TRBJ2-3
V gene: TRBV10-3
CDR3 protein: CAISESMASGRGADTQYF

J gene: TRBJ1-1
V gene: TRBV29-1
CDR3 protein: CSALTGVNTEAFF

J gene: TRBJ1-2
V gene: TRBV5-1
CDR3 protein: CASRQGSESNYGYTF

J gene: TRBJ2-3
V gene: TRBV6-4
CDR3 protein: CASSPRGLSTDTQYF

J gene: TRBJ2-7
V gene: TRBV3-1
CDR3 protein: CASSPRGSGLGEQYF

J gene: TRBJ2-1
V gene: TRBV18
CDR3 protein: CASSPTGEVSYNEQFF

J gene: TRBJ2-7
V gene: TRBV28
CDR3 protein: CASQISTGSYEQYF

J gene: TRBJ2-1
V gene: TRBV29-1
CDR3 protein: CSVDGSSYNEQFF

J gene: TRBJ2-2
V gene: TRBV30
CDR3 protein: CAWMKIAGTGELFF

J gene: TRBJ1-1
V gene: TRBV11-2
CDR3 protein: CASSLELKSEAFF

J gene: TRBJ2-5
V gene: TRBV3-1
CDR3 protein: CASSLKGPRTQYF

J gene: TRBJ2-7
V gene: TRBV25-1
CDR3 protein: CASSGPGGRYEQYF

J gene: TRBJ2-1
V gene: TRBV6-5
CDR3 protein: CASSRLIGLAAYNEQFF

J gene: TRBJ2-2
V gene: TRBV5-5
CDR3 protein: CASSPTEHPGGELFF

J gene: TRBJ1-2
V gene: TRBV4-3
CDR3 protein: CASSQDAGGYGYTF

J gene: TRBJ2-1
V gene: TRBV20-1
CDR3 protein: CSAYLDRTVSNEQFF

J gene: TRBJ2-7
V gene: TRBV25-1
CDR3 protein: CASSDLGLAGVEQYF

J gene: TRBJ1-2
V gene: TRBV27
CDR3 protein: CASRLGQDLNYGYTF

J gene: TRBJ2-3
V gene: TRBV7-9
CDR3 protein: CASSPTPPPITDTQYF

J gene: TRBJ1-1
V gene: TRBV20-1
CDR3 protein: CSAREAERLNTEAFF

J gene: TRBJ2-1
V gene: TRBV28
CDR3 protein: CASSSPLAAGYNEQFF